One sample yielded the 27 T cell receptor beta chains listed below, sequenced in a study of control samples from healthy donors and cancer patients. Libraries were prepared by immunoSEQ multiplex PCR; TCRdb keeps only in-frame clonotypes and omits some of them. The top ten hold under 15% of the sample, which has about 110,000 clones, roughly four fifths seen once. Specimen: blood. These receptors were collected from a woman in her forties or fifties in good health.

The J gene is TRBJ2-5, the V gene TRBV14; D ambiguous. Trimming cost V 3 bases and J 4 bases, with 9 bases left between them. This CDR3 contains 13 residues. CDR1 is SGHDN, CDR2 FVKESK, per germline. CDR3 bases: TGTGCCAGCAGCCAGGGGTGGGCAGAGACCCAGTACTTC. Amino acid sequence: CASSQGWAETQYF.

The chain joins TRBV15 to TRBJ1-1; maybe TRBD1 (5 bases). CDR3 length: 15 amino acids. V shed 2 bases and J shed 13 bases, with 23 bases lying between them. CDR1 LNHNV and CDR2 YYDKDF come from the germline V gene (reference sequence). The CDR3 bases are TGTGCCACCAGCAGATTTACCGGGACCGAGGGCGGAGGTTTCTTT. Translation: CATSRFTGTEGGGFF. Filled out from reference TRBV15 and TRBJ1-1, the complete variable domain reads DAMVIQNPRYQVTQFGKPVTLSCSQTLNHNVMYWYQQKSSQAPKLLFHYYDKDFNNEADTPDNFQSRRPNTSFCFLDIRSPGLGDTAMYLCATSRFTGTEGGGFFGQGTRLTVV.

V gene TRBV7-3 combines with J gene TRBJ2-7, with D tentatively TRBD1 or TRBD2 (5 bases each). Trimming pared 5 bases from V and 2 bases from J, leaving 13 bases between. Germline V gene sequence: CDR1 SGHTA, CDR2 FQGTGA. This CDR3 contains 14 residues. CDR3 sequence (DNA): TGTGCCAGCAGCATACGGGACGACGCCTACGAGCAGTACTTC. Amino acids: CASSIRDDAYEQYF.

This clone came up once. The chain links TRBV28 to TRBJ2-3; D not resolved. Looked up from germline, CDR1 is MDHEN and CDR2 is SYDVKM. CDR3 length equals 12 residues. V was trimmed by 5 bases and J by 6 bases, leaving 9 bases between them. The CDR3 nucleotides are TGTGCCAGCAGTCCAGCTTGGGATACGCAGTATTTT. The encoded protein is CASSPAWDTQYF.

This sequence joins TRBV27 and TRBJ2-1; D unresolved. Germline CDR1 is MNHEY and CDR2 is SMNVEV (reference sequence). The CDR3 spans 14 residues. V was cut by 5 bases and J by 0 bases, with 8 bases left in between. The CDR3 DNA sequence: TGTGCCAGCAGTCTCCCGGGCTCCTACAATGAGCAGTTCTTC. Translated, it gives CASSLPGSYNEQFF.

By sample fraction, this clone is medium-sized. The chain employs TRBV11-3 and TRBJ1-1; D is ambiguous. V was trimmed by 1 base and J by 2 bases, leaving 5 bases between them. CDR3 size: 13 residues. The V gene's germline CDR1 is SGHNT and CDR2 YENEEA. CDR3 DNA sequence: TGTGCCAGCAGCTTAGGACCCAACACTGAAGCTTTCTTT. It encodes CASSLGPNTEAFF.

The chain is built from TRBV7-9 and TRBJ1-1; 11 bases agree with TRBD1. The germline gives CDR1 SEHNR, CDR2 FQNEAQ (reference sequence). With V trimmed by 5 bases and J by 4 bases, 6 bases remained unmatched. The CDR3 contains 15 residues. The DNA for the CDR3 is TGTGCCAGCAGCCTGGGACAGGGGGTATCCACTGAAGCTTTCTTT. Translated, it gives CASSLGQGVSTEAFF.

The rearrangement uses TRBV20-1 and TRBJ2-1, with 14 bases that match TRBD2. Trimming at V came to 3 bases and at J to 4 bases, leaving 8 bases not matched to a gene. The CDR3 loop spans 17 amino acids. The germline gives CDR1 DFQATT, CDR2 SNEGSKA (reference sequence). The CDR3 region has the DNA TGCAGTGCTAGTCGTGGGACTAGCGGGAGACGGTACAATGAGCAGTTCTTC. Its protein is CSASRGTSGRRYNEQFF.

The CDR3 loop is CASSSAGANTEAFF. The CDR3 DNA is TGTGCCAGCAGCTCGGCGGGAGCCAACACTGAAGCTTTCTTT. The V gene is TRBV7-6, the J gene TRBJ1-1; D remains unclear. Germline V CDR1 and CDR2: SGHVS, FNYEAQ. The ends were cut back, 4 bases at V and 2 bases at J, with 11 bases in the middle. The CDR3 consists of 14 residues.

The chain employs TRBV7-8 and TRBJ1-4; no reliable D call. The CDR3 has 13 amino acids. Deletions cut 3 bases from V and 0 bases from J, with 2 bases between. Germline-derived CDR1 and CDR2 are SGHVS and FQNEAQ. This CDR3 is CASSFSTNEKLFF. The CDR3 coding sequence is TGTGCCAGCAGCTTTTCAACTAATGAAAAACTGTTTTTT.

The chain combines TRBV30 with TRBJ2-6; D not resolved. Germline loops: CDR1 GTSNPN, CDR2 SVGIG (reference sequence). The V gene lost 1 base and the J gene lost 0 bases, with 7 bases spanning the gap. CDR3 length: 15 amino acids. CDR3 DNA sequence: TGTGCCTGGAGTGGGCAGAGCTCTGGGGCCAACGTCCTGACTTTC. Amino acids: CAWSGQSSGANVLTF.

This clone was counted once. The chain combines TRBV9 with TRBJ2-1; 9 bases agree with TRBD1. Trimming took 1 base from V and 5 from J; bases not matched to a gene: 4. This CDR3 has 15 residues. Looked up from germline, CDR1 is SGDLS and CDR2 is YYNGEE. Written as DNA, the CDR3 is TGTGCCAGCAGCGTAAGGACAGGGGTCAACAATGAGCAGTTCTTC. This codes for CASSVRTGVNNEQFF.

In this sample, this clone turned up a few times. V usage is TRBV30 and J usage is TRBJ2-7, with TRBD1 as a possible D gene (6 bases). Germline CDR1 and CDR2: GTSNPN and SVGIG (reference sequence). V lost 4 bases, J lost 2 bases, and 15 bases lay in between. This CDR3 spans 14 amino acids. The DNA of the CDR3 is TGTGCCTGGAACGGGCCTGCAGGGGCCTACGAGCAGTACTTC. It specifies CAWNGPAGAYEQYF.

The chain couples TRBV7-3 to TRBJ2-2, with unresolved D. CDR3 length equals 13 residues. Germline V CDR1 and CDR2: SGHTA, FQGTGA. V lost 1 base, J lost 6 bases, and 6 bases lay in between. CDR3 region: CASSLISSGELFF. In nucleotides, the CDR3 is TGTGCCAGCAGCTTAATAAGTTCCGGGGAGCTGTTTTTT.

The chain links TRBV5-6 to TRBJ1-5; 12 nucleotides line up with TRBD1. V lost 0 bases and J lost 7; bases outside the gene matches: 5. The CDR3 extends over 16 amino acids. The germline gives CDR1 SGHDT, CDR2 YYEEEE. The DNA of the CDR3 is TGTGCCAGCAGCTTGGCGGGACAGGGGGCTGAACAGCCCCAGCATTTT. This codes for CASSLAGQGAEQPQHF.

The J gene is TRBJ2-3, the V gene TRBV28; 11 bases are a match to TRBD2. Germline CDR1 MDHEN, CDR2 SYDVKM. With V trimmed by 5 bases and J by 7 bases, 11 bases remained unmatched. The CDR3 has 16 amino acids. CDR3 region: CASSPQGSGGVNTQYF. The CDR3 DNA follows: TGTGCCAGCAGTCCACAGGGTAGCGGGGGGGTGAATACGCAGTATTTT.

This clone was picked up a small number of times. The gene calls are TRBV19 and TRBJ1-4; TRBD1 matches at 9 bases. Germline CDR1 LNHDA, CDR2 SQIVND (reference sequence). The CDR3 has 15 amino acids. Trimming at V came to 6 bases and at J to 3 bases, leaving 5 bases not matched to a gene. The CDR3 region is CASSPRQGANEKLFF. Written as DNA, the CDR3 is TGTGCCAGTAGCCCTCGACAGGGGGCTAATGAAAAACTGTTTTTT.

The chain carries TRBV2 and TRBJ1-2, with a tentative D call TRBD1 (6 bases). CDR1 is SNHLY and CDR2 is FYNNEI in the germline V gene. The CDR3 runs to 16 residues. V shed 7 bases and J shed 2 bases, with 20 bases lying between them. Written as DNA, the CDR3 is TGTGCCAGCAACCTGGGACTCGAGGGGGAGAACTATGGCTACACCTTC. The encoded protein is CASNLGLEGENYGYTF.

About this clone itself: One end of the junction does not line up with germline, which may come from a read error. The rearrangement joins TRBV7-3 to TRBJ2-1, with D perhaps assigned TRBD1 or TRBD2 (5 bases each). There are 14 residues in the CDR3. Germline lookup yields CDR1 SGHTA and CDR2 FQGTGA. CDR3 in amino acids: CASSPPGPYHEQFF. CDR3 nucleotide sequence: TGTGCCAGCAGCCCCCCGGGACCCTACCATGAGCAGTTCTTC.

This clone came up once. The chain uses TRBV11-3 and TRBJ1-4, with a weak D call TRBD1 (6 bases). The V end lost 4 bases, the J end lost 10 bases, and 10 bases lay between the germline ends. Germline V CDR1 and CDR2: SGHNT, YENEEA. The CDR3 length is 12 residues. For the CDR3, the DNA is TGTGCCAGCAGCTCCGAGGGGGGAAAACTGTTTTTT. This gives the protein CASSSEGGKLFF. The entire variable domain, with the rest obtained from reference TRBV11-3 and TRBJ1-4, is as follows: EAGVVQSPRYKIIEKKQPVAFWCNPISGHNTLYWYLQNLGQGPELLIRYENEEAVDDSQLPKDRFSAERLKGVDSTLKIQPAELGDSAVYLCASSSEGGKLFFGSGTQLSVL.

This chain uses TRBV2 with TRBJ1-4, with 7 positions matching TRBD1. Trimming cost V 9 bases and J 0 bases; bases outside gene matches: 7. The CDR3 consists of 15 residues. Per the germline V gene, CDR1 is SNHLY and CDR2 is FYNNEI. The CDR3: CASKTGQATNEKLFF. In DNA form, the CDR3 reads TGTGCCAGTAAAACCGGACAGGCAACTAATGAAAAACTGTTTTTT.

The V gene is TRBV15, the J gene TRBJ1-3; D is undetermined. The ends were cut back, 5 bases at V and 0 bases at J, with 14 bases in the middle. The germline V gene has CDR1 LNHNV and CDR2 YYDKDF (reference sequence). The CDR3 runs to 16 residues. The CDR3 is CATSPSRLSSGNTIYF. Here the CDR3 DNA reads TGTGCCACCAGCCCCTCCAGGCTCTCCTCTGGAAACACCATATATTTT.

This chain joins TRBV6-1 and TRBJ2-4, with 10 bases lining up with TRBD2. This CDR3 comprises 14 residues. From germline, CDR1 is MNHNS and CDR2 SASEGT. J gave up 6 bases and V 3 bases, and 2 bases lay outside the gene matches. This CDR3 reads CASSEASGGNIQYF. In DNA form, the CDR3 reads TGTGCCAGCAGTGAGGCTAGCGGGGGAAACATTCAGTACTTC.

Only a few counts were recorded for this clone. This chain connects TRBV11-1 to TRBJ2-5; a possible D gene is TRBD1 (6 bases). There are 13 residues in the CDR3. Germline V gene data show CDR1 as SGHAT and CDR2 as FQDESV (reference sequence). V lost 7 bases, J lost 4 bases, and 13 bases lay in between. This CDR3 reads CASTPGTPETQYF. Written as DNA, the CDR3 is TGTGCCAGCACACCCGGGACACCAGAGACCCAGTACTTC.

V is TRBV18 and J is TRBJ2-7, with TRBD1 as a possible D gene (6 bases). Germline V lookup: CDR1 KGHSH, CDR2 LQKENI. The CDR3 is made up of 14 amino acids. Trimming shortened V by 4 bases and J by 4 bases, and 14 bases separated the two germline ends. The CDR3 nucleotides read TGTGCCAGCTCACGCGCTGGGGGCCAGTACGAGCAGTACTTC. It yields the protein CASSRAGGQYEQYF.

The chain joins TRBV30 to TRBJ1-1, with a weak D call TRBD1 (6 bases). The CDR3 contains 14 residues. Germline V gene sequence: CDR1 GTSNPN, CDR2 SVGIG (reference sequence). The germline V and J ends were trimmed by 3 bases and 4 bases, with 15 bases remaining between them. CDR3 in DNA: TGTGCCTGGAGCCCCCGAGGAGGGGGCACTGAAGCTTTCTTT. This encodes CAWSPRGGGTEAFF.

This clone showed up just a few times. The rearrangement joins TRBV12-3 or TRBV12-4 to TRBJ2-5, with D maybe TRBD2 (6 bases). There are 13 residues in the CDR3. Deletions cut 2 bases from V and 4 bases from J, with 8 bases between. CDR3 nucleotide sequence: TGTGCCAGCAGTTTACCGGAGGGAGAGACCCAGTACTTC. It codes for CASSLPEGETQYF.